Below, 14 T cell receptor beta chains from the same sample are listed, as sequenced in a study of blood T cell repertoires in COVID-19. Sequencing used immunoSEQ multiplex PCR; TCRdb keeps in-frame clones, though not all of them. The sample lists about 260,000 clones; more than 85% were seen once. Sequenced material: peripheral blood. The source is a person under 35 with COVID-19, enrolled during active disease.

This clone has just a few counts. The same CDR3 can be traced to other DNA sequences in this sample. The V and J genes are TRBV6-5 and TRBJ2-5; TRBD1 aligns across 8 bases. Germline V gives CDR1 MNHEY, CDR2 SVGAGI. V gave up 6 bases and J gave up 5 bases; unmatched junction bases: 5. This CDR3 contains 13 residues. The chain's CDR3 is CASRDRVRETQYF. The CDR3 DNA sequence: TGTGCCAGCAGGGACAGGGTGCGGGAGACCCAGTACTTC.

DNA for the CDR3: TGTGCCAGCAGTTACGCGGGAGGTCAGCCCCAGCATTTT. Protein sequence: CASSYAGGQPQHF. This sequence joins TRBV6-6 and TRBJ1-5; D unresolved. V lost 2 bases to trimming and J lost 6 bases, with 8 bases between them. The CDR3 extends over 13 amino acids. Germline V gene sequence: CDR1 MNHNY, CDR2 SVGAGI (reference sequence).

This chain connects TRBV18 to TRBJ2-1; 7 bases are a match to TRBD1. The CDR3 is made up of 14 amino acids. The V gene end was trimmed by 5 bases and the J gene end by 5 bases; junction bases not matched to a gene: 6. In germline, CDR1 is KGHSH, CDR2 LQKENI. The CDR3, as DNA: TGTGCCAGCTCAAAAGGGGGCAAGGACAATGAGCAGTTCTTC. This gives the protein CASSKGGKDNEQFF.

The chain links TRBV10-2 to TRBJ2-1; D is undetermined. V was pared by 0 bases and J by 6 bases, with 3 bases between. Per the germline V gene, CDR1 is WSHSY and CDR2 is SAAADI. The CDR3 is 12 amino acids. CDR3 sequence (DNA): TGCGCCAGCAGTGAGTCTAGCAATGAGCAGTTCTTC. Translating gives CASSESSNEQFF.

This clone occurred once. In nucleotides, the CDR3 is TGTGCCAGCAGCAATCAACCCGGGGTCTACGAGCAGTACTTC. This translates into CASSNQPGVYEQYF. V and J are TRBV9 and TRBJ2-7, with D tentatively TRBD2 (5 bases). The length of the CDR3 is 14 residues. Trimming took 4 bases from V and 3 from J, leaving 14 bases between them. Germline assignment: CDR1 SGDLS and CDR2 YYNGEE.

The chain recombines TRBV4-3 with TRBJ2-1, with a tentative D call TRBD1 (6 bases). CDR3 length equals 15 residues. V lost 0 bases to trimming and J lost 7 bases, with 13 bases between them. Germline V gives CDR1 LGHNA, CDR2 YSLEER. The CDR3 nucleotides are TGCGCCAGCAGCCAAGATTCAGGGACACTAAATGAGCAGTTCTTC. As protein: CASSQDSGTLNEQFF.

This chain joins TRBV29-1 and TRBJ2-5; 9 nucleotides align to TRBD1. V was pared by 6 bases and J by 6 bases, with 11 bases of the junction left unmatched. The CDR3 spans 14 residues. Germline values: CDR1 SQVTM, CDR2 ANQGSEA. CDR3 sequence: CSVPDRGDKKTQYF. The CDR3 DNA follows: TGCAGCGTACCCGACAGGGGGGACAAAAAGACCCAGTACTTC.

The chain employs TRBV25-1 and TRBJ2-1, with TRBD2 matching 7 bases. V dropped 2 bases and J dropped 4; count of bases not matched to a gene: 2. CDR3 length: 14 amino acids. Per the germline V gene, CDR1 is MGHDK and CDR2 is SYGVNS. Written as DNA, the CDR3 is TGTGCCAGCAGTGAAGGGACTACGTACAATGAGCAGTTCTTC. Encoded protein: CASSEGTTYNEQFF.

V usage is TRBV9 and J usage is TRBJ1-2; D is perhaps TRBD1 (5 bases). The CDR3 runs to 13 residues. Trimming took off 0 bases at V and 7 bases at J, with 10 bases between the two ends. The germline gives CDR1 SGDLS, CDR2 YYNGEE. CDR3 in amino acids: CASSVVSGIGYTF. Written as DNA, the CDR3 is TGTGCCAGCAGCGTAGTTTCAGGGATTGGCTACACCTTC.

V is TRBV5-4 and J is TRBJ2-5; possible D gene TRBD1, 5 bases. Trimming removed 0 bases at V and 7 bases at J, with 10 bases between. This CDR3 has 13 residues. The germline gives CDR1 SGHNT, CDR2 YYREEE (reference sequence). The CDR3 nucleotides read TGTGCCAGCAGCTTGGACAGGCAGGGGACCCAGTACTTC. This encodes CASSLDRQGTQYF.

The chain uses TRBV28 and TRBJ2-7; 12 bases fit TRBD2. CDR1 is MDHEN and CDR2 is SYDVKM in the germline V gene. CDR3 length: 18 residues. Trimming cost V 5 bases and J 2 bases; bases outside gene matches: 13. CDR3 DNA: TGTGCCAGCAGTCTAGGACTAGCGGGATCCCTCCCCACCTACGAGCAGTACTTC. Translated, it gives CASSLGLAGSLPTYEQYF.

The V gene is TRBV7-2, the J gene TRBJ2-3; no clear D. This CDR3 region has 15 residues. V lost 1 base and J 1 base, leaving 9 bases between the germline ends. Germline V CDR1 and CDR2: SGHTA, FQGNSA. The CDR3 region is CASSLGTTRTDTQYF. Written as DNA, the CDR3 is TGTGCCAGCAGCTTAGGCACTACCCGCACAGATACGCAGTATTTT. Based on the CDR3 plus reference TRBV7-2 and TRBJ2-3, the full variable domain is GAGVSQSPSNKVTEKGKDVELRCDPISGHTALYWYRQSLGQGLEFLIYFQGNSAPDKSGLPSDRFSAERTGGSVSTLTIQRTQQEDSAVYLCASSLGTTRTDTQYFGPGTRLTVL.

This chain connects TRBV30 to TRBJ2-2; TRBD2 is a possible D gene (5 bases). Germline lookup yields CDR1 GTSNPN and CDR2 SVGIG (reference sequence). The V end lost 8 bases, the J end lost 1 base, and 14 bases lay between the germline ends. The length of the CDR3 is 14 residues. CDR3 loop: CAVPTGMNTGELFF. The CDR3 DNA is TGTGCCGTCCCTACGGGGATGAACACCGGGGAGCTGTTTTTT.

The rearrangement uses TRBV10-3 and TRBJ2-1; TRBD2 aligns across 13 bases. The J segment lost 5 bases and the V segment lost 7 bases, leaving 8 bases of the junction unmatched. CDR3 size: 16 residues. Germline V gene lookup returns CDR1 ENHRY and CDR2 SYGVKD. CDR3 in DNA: TGTGCCATCAAACGACTAGCGGGAGGTCAGGACAATGAGCAGTTCTTC. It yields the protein CAIKRLAGGQDNEQFF.